The clone carrying this TCR beta chain appeared many times. The target antigen is unknown. Trimming took 4 bases from V and 4 from J; bases not matched to a gene: 9. The V gene's germline CDR1 is MGHRA and CDR2 YSYEKL. The CDR3 consists of 16 residues. This record comes from a study of prognosis after radiotherapy for stage I lung cancer. Study-wide background: Oligometastatic NSCLC after surgical resection of the primary tumor was present in 4 or 5 patients, while newly diagnosed primary stage I lung tumors were present in around 14.

Researchers used two-round multiplex PCR to amplify TCR beta CDR3 starting from genomic DNA. Primers (each specific to one TRBV or TRBJ gene) were used in first-round PCR. TCRdb re-derived calls from the multiplex PCR reads in MiXCR, one entry per CDR3 protein. The sample records around 21,000 distinct CDR3 sequences, roughly 47% being singletons. General study results and limits: Reportedly, TRBV and TRBJ gene usage varied with metastasis presence. Tumor specificity was not determined for the expanded TCR clones. Some patients went on to develop distant metastases. Their Shannon entropy after stereotactic body radiation therapy was lower, and its change from baseline was also lower.

The V call is TRBV4-1, the J call TRBJ2-1; 8 nucleotides line up with TRBD2. The origin of this receptor is a donor over 45 with non-small cell lung cancer. This specimen was PBMCs, taken before or after stereotactic body radiation therapy (not recorded which). In DNA form, the CDR3 reads TGCGCCAGCAGCCTGACTAGCGAGAGTCCTTACAATGAGCAGTTCTTC. This sequence encodes CASSLTSESPYNEQFF.